This TCR beta chain was captured by sequencing in a study of blood T cell repertoires in COVID-19. Study summary: Samples taken during acute and convalescent COVID-19 were collected in the United States, Italy and Spain.

Of note for this clone: The same CDR3 arises from other DNA sequences in this sample as well.

In the authors' workflow: Cell counts per sample came from amplifying reference gene primers. Method: immunoSEQ multiplex PCR; TCRdb's copy keeps in-frame clones and lacks some. Clone size and the V and J calls come from that table; the DNA yielded D and trimming. The table has 180,000 or so clones, almost 85% seen once; the top ten hold around 7.6%. This clonotype originated in a middle-aged man who had recovered from COVID-19. The sample was peripheral blood.

CDR3 DNA sequence: TGCGCCAGCAGCCAAGACACGCTATCCTACAATGAGCAGTTCTTC. Encoded protein: CASSQDTLSYNEQFF. The chain joins TRBV4-3 to TRBJ2-1, with D unresolved. Germline V gene lookup returns CDR1 LGHNA and CDR2 YSLEER. The CDR3 totals 15 residues. Trimming stripped 0 bases from V and 1 base from J, with 7 bases between.